A single sample is the source of the 25 T cell receptor beta chains below, sequenced in a study of radiotherapy plus CTLA-4 blockade in lung cancer. TCRdb's copy holds only in-frame clones and misses some; the assay was immunoSEQ multiplex PCR. The profile shows some 92,000 clones, approximately 85% of them singletons. This specimen was peripheral blood, taken from a patient treated with radiotherapy plus ipilimumab. Source of these receptors: a human donor with non-small cell lung cancer who had a partial response to radiotherapy plus ipilimumab.

This chain links TRBV7-9 with TRBJ2-3; 8 bases line up with TRBD2. CDR3 length equals 15 residues. Germline V gene lookup returns CDR1 SEHNR and CDR2 FQNEAQ (reference sequence). The V and J ends lost 4 bases and 2 bases, in that order; junction bases with no gene match: 5. Written as DNA, the CDR3 is TGTGCCAGCAGCTCACTAGCGGAACCCACAGATACGCAGTATTTT. It is translated as CASSSLAEPTDTQYF.

This clone qualifies as medium-sized. The rearrangement links TRBV13 to TRBJ2-7; 9 nucleotides align to TRBD2. Germline loops: CDR1 PRHDT, CDR2 FYEKMQ (reference sequence). The CDR3 totals 15 residues. Trimming took 5 bases from V and 7 from J; bases not matched to a gene: 12. CDR3: CASSPPRAGGREQYF. The CDR3 DNA sequence: TGTGCCAGCAGCCCCCCGAGAGCGGGAGGTCGGGAGCAGTACTTC.

This chain links TRBV6-1 with TRBJ2-7; 10 bases are shared with TRBD2. Germline CDR1 is MNHNS and CDR2 is SASEGT. Losses at the gene ends were 4 bases for V and 5 bases for J; bases not matched to a gene: 11. CDR3 length: 16 amino acids. CDR3 sequence (DNA): TGTGCCAGCAGTGGCCGAACTAGCGGGACGTTTGACGAGCAGTACTTC. Translated: CASSGRTSGTFDEQYF.

This chain uses TRBV28 with TRBJ1-1; 10 nucleotides match TRBD1. Trimming at V came to 6 bases and at J to 11 bases, leaving 12 bases not matched to a gene. This CDR3 spans 14 amino acids. Germline values: CDR1 MDHEN, CDR2 SYDVKM. CDR3 residues: CASSPGQGTGGAFF. As DNA, the CDR3 is TGTGCCAGCAGCCCGGGACAGGGGACGGGTGGGGCTTTCTTT.

The chain is built from TRBV30 and TRBJ2-7; 7 nucleotides line up with TRBD2. The germline V gene has CDR1 GTSNPN and CDR2 SVGIG (reference sequence). Unmatched junction bases numbered 9, after V lost 0 bases and J lost 10 bases. CDR3 size: 13 residues. DNA for the CDR3: TGTGCCTGGAGTGTACGGGAGGACCTCGAACAGTACTTC. Protein product: CAWSVREDLEQYF.

The table lists this clone with a count of one. The rearrangement uses TRBV7-8 and TRBJ2-2, with TRBD2 identical over 9 bases. The CDR3 extends over 17 amino acids. Germline assignment: CDR1 SGHVS and CDR2 FQNEAQ. Trimming at V came to 2 bases and at J to 5 bases, leaving 9 bases not matched to a gene. CDR3 loop: CASSLSFRTSETGELFF. The CDR3, as DNA: TGTGCCAGCAGCTTATCTTTTCGGACTAGCGAAACCGGGGAGCTGTTTTTT.

This clone occurred once. The chain combines TRBV11-2 with TRBJ2-3, with 9 nucleotides matching TRBD2. The germline V gene has CDR1 SGHAT and CDR2 FQNNGV. CDR3 size: 15 residues. The J segment lost 4 bases and the V segment lost 3 bases, leaving 5 bases of the junction unmatched. The CDR3 loop reads CASSLTSGTPDTQYF. The DNA of the CDR3 is TGTGCCAGCAGCTTGACTAGCGGCACCCCAGATACGCAGTATTTT.

The chain joins TRBV28 to TRBJ2-7; 7 bases map to TRBD2. Germline trimming cut 6 bases from V and 4 bases from J; bases unmatched to any gene: 12. The CDR3 loop spans 15 amino acids. Germline V gene lookup returns CDR1 MDHEN and CDR2 SYDVKM. CDR3 bases: TGTGCCAGCAGGGCCTCTCTGGCGGGAGTGTACGAGCAGTACTTC. Amino acids: CASRASLAGVYEQYF.

This rearrangement joins TRBV29-1 to TRBJ2-1; a possible D gene is TRBD1 (6 bases). CDR3 size: 14 residues. Trimming took 7 bases from V and 0 from J, leaving 13 bases between them. Germline CDR1 is SQVTM and CDR2 is ANQGSEA. The CDR3 region is CSALTGISYNEQFF. CDR3 sequence (DNA): TGCAGCGCCCTAACAGGGATCTCCTACAATGAGCAGTTCTTC.

The chain carries TRBV7-2 and TRBJ2-7; TRBD2 aligns across 9 bases. The ends lost 1 base at V and 3 bases at J; junction bases unmatched: 7. Germline V gives CDR1 SGHTA, CDR2 FQGNSA. The CDR3 has 16 residues. The CDR3: CASSLGLAGPRYEQYF. CDR3 nucleotides: TGTGCCAGCAGCTTAGGCCTAGCGGGACCTCGCTACGAGCAGTACTTC.

The chain combines TRBV28 with TRBJ1-1, with D perhaps TRBD1 (6 bases). With 4 bases removed from V and 5 bases from J, the gap between germline ends came to 14 bases. The CDR3 has 14 residues. Germline loops: CDR1 MDHEN, CDR2 SYDVKM. The CDR3 protein is CASSSTGWSTEAFF. DNA for the CDR3: TGTGCCAGCAGTTCAACAGGGTGGAGTACTGAAGCTTTCTTT.

This clone was seen a single time. The chain combines TRBV19 with TRBJ1-5, with TRBD1 identical over 7 bases. Germline values: CDR1 LNHDA, CDR2 SQIVND (reference sequence). V lost 1 base, J lost 2 bases, and 2 bases stayed unmatched. CDR3 size: 15 residues. The CDR3 region is CASSIGGTGNQPQHF. DNA for the CDR3: TGTGCCAGTAGTATAGGGGGGACAGGCAATCAGCCCCAGCATTTT.

The chain uses TRBV28 and TRBJ2-7, with D maybe TRBD2 (6 bases). Germline loops: CDR1 MDHEN, CDR2 SYDVKM. V gave up 6 bases and J gave up 2 bases, with 20 bases separating them. The CDR3 sequence is 16 residues long. As DNA, the CDR3 is TGTGCCAGCAGCCCCCCTGGGACTGGCCTAACCTACGAGCAGTACTTC. Amino acid sequence: CASSPPGTGLTYEQYF.

The chain joins TRBV7-3 to TRBJ2-3, with TRBD1 matching over 8 bases. J was trimmed by 6 bases and V by 5 bases; bases with no gene match: 4. This CDR3 is built from 13 residues. Looked up from germline, CDR1 is SGHTA and CDR2 is FQGTGA. CDR3 protein: CASSPTGVDTQYF. CDR3 coding DNA: TGTGCCAGCAGCCCGACAGGGGTGGATACGCAGTATTTT.

The chain combines TRBV9 with TRBJ2-7; TRBD1 matches 10 bases. Trimming cost V 0 bases and J 2 bases; bases outside gene matches: 2. Germline V gives CDR1 SGDLS, CDR2 YYNGEE. This CDR3 has 15 amino acids. The CDR3 reads CASSVGTGGTYEQYF. CDR3 sequence (DNA): TGTGCCAGCAGCGTAGGGACAGGGGGAACCTACGAGCAGTACTTC.

V is TRBV5-1 and J is TRBJ2-3, with D unclear. Trimming stripped 4 bases from V and 0 bases from J, with 15 bases between. The CDR3 covers 16 residues. Germline assignment: CDR1 SGHRS and CDR2 YFSETQ. The CDR3 nucleotides are TGCGCCAGCAGCCCGGGTTCGAGCACTAGCACAGATACGCAGTATTTT. Protein: CASSPGSSTSTDTQYF.

This chain links TRBV7-2 with TRBJ2-7, with 8 bases fitting TRBD2. The CDR3 contains 15 residues. Germline CDR1 and CDR2: SGHTA and FQGNSA. Trimming at V came to 6 bases and at J to 2 bases, leaving 9 bases not matched to a gene. The CDR3 is CASRARLASPYEQYF. CDR3 DNA sequence: TGTGCCAGCAGGGCGAGACTAGCGAGTCCCTACGAGCAGTACTTC.

The chain recombines TRBV18 with TRBJ1-3, with 9 bases that match TRBD1. Trimming took 2 bases from V and 3 from J; bases not matched to a gene: 2. The CDR3 consists of 15 residues. CDR1 KGHSH and CDR2 LQKENI come from the germline V gene. As DNA, the CDR3 is TGTGCCAGCTCACCAACAGGGGGCGGTGGAAACACCATATATTTT. Translating it yields CASSPTGGGGNTIYF.

This chain connects TRBV28 to TRBJ2-2, with D uncertain. V lost 3 bases and J lost 1, with 6 bases in between. The CDR3 length is 14 residues. CDR1 MDHEN and CDR2 SYDVKM come from the germline V gene. The CDR3 here is CASSFRVNTGELFF. The CDR3, as DNA: TGTGCCAGCAGTTTCCGGGTGAACACCGGGGAGCTGTTTTTT. The variable domain in full, with the rest retrieved from reference TRBV28 and TRBJ2-2, is DVKVTQSSRYLVKRTGEKVFLECVQDMDHENMFWYRQDPGLGLRLIYFSYDVKMKEKGDIPEGYSVSREKKERFSLILESASTNQTSMYLCASSFRVNTGELFFGEGSRLTVL.

The V gene is TRBV5-1, the J gene TRBJ1-1, with 9 bases fitting TRBD1. Trimming took 5 bases from V and 3 from J; bases not matched to a gene: 5. CDR1 SGHRS and CDR2 YFSETQ come from the germline V gene. The CDR3 runs 14 residues. As DNA, the CDR3 is TGCGCCAGCAGTCTGACAGGGGGTGACACTGAAGCTTTCTTT. It encodes CASSLTGGDTEAFF.

The chain recombines TRBV5-4 with TRBJ2-7, with a tentative D call TRBD1 (6 bases). The CDR3 is 15 amino acids. Germline loops: CDR1 SGHNT, CDR2 YYREEE (reference sequence). V gave up 0 bases and J gave up 2 bases, with 12 bases separating them. The CDR3 sequence is CASSLDRVLTYEQYF. Written as DNA, the CDR3 is TGTGCCAGCAGCTTGGACAGGGTACTCACCTACGAGCAGTACTTC. The complete variable domain, with remaining parts taken from reference TRBV5-4 and TRBJ2-7, reads ETGVTQSPTHLIKTRGQQVTLRCSSQSGHNTVSWYQQALGQGPQFIFQYYREEENGRGNFPPRFSGLQFPNYSSELNVNALELDDSALYLCASSLDRVLTYEQYFGPGTRLTVT.

The V gene is TRBV30, the J gene TRBJ2-7; TRBD1 agrees at 7 bases. The germline V gene has CDR1 GTSNPN and CDR2 SVGIG (reference sequence). V trimming: 7 bases; J trimming: 5 bases; junction bases outside the gene matches: 11. CDR3 length equals 13 residues. DNA for the CDR3: TGTGCCTACTCGACAGGGAATTGGAACGAGCAGTACTTC. It codes for CAYSTGNWNEQYF.

V usage is TRBV6-5 and J usage is TRBJ2-7; D unclear. CDR3 size: 14 residues. Trimming shortened V by 6 bases and J by 0 bases, and 12 bases separated the two germline ends. Germline CDR1 reads MNHEY; CDR2 reads SVGAGI. CDR3 nucleotides: TGTGCCAGCAGCCAGTCCTTCAGCTCCTACGAGCAGTACTTC. It specifies CASSQSFSSYEQYF.

The gene calls are TRBV6-1 and TRBJ2-7, with 8 positions matching TRBD1. Germline V lookup: CDR1 MNHNS, CDR2 SASEGT. The V and J ends lost 8 bases and 5 bases, in that order; junction bases with no gene match: 14. There are 15 residues in the CDR3. CDR3 sequence: CASSAQGAIPNEQYF. The CDR3 bases are TGTGCCAGCTCGGCCCAGGGGGCTATCCCCAACGAGCAGTACTTC.

The chain combines TRBV6-1 with TRBJ2-5; 8 bases fit TRBD1. V shed 8 bases, J shed 5 bases, and the junction held 7 bases outside the gene matches. The CDR3 contains 13 residues. CDR1 is MNHNS and CDR2 is SASEGT in the germline V gene. The CDR3 DNA reads TGTGCCAGCCTTCAGGACAGGGTTGAGACCCAGTACTTC. Translation: CASLQDRVETQYF.